The T cell receptor beta chain under discussion was sequenced for a study of blood T cell repertoires in COVID-19. Study context: Samples representing acute and convalescent COVID-19 were sourced from the United States, Italy and Spain. T cells, B-cell-depleted T cells, or PBMCs provided the cDNA or gDNA that served as material.

The V and J ends lost 1 base and 8 bases, in that order; junction bases with no gene match: 24. From germline, CDR1 is LGHNA and CDR2 YSLEER. CDR3 length equals 21 residues. Study processing details: Researchers report that nucleated cell counts were estimated from reference gene primer amplification. Some clones are missing from TCRdb's copy, which holds only in-frame ones; the method was immunoSEQ multiplex PCR. That table is the source of V, J and clone size, and D and trimming were worked out from the DNA. The sample has 190,000 or so clones; roughly four fifths are singletons. The rearrangement links TRBV4-3 to TRBJ1-4; 8 positions agree with TRBD1. The clonotype originates from a man aged 45-65 years who had recovered from COVID-19. Sequenced sample: peripheral blood. CDR3 loop: CASSQGVQRQGSYVFSEKLFF. CDR3 nucleotides: TGCGCCAGCAGCCAAGGGGTACAAAGACAGGGGTCGTATGTCTTTAGCGAAAAACTGTTTTTT.